This T cell receptor beta chain emerged from a study of blood T cell repertoires in COVID-19 (TCRdb year 2020). At the level of the whole study: Samples covering the acute and convalescent phases of COVID-19 were provided by collaborators in the United States, Italy and Spain. HLA class I and class II types, where available, came from metadata supplied by the sample provider rather than from assay-based typing. Deeply sampled blood TCRbeta repertoires from subjects exposed to, actively infected with, or recovered from COVID-19 were included in the dataset. The samples were drawn from two sources: the first 160 participants of the ongoing ImmuneRACE study, and 1,200 or so subjects contributed by 6 global collaborators. Sample metadata almost always included a de-identified subject ID, COVID-19 status, age in years and sex. The repertoires were made available in a free public database intended to serve as a resource for research on the immune response to SARS-CoV-2. The material from the prospective study consisted of cDNA or gDNA derived from T cells, B-cell-depleted T cells, or PBMCs.

TCRbeta CDR3 regions were amplified from genomic DNA by means of the immunoSEQ Assay, a bias-controlled multiplex PCR. The published analysis was carried out like this. The number of nucleated cells in each sample was estimated by amplification of reference gene primers within the assay. To quantify the absolute abundance of each unique TCRbeta CDR3 rearrangement, sequence reads were collapsed and filtered. For each sample, productive Simpson clonality was calculated as the square root of Simpson's diversity index over productive rearrangements. The clones in this table, taken by TCRdb from immuneACCESS, are in-frame only. Not every clone is retained; where verified, under half of the shortfall comes from an unresolved V gene, and the cause of the rest is unknown. V and J calls and clone size follow that table, whereas D and trimming were derived from the DNA. This sample gives about 210,000 clones in total; more than 70% of them show up just once. The ten largest clones take up approximately 2.9% of the sample.

What the authors observed across the whole study: The quantity of clinical and demographic metadata differed by source and by participant and was supplied without curation.

Turning to this clone: No antigen is known for it. Base qualities are not recorded, but no much larger clone differs from it by a single base.

The collaborating institutions used their own protocols to collect whole blood in K2EDTA tubes. For TCRbeta analysis, collaborators shipped samples as frozen whole blood, isolated PBMCs, or DNA extracted from either of those sample types. This clonotype was sampled from a man over 45 with active or convalescent COVID-19. The sequenced sample was peripheral blood.

The CDR3 has the sequence CASSIVVKGNEQFF. In nucleotides, the sequence is TGTGCCAGTAGTATAGTTGTCAAGGGGAATGAGCAGTTCTTC. Recombination connected TRBV19 to TRBJ2-1, with a tentative D gene TRBD1 over 5 matching bases. The CDR3, cysteine through phenylalanine, is 14 amino acids long. Of all the DNA, just the CDR3 is kept, 42 bases in frame from base 1. CDR1 and CDR2 are read off the germline V gene (reference sequence) as LNHDA and SQIVND. Deletion took 1 base off V and 7 bases off J, with a span of 11 bases between the germline ends. The full variable domain, completed from the reference TRBV19 and TRBJ2-1 proteins outside the CDR3, reads DGGITQSPKYLFRKEGQNVTLSCEQNLNHDAMYWYRQDPGQGLRLIYYSQIVNDFQKGDIAEGYSVSREKKESFPLTVTSAQKNPTAFYLCASSIVVKGNEQFFGPGTRLTVL.